Listed below are T cell receptor beta chains from one sample, sequenced in a study of regulatory T cells in long-lasting Graves disease. Via MiXCR, TCRdb re-called the multiplex PCR reads, giving one row per CDR3 protein. Found here are 300,000 to 400,000 distinct CDR3 sequences, less than 20% of them singletons; the top ten hold over 25%. The specimen was peripheral blood mononuclear cells (PBMCs), collected when the disease was refractory, from a patient treated with antithyroid drugs. Receptors originate from a female donor with Graves disease. Each CDR3 is given without its conserved first and last residue.

>TRBJ2-7|TRBV6-2/TRBV6-3
ASSYVRAGEQY
>TRBJ1-1|TRBV11-2
ASSRMGLNTEAF
>TRBJ2-5|TRBV7-3
ASSLIGTSGGGETQY
>TRBJ1-2|TRBV6-1
ASSWDSAYYGYT
>TRBJ1-1|TRBV4-3
ASSRDRAGTEAF
>TRBJ2-7|TRBV28
ASSLGQNGEQY
>TRBJ1-2|TRBV25-1
ASRNQGADGYT
>TRBJ2-5|TRBV11-2
ASSLYQGTEETQY
>TRBJ1-6|TRBV5-6
ASSLMTAYSPLH
>TRBJ1-4|TRBV12-3/TRBV12-4
ASSEHGGGDHEKLF
>TRBJ1-5|TRBV19
ASSRQNRAQPQH
>TRBJ1-4|TRBV5-1
ASSGEGQGDRKLF
>TRBJ2-7|TRBV20-1
SASTSASYEQY
>TRBJ2-7|TRBV20-1
SARPGGYEQY
>TRBJ2-6|TRBV30
AWSVQASGANVLT
>TRBJ2-1|TRBV12-3/TRBV12-4
ASSRTSGGYNEQF
>TRBJ1-5|TRBV6-1
ASSRGQPQR
>TRBJ2-7|TRBV27
ASRGPRTGSPYEQY
>TRBJ2-7|TRBV6-2/TRBV6-3
ASSARTGYKQY
>TRBJ2-1|TRBV12-3/TRBV12-4
ASGGRGGLGNEQF
>TRBJ1-1|TRBV6-1
ASWKTSAPLNTEAF
>TRBJ2-7|TRBV2
ASNRRQESFEQY